This TCR beta chain derives from a study of Ad26.COV2.S vaccination and SARS-CoV-2 variants. V was cut by 7 bases and J by 11 bases, with 26 bases left in between. This CDR3 has 15 residues. From germline, CDR1 is LNHDA and CDR2 SQIVND (reference sequence). Profiling relied on immunoSEQ multiplex PCR, and the TCRdb table lists in-frame clones only, not all of them. This sample has under 150,000 clones, with roughly 88% found just once. Findings and limits, study-wide: Vaccine recipients posted higher spike-specific TCR breadth than their placebo counterparts. Overall T cell responses may have been underestimated by the analyses of TCR breadth and depth.

Note on this clone: Its antigen is currently unknown. Other nucleotide sequences in the sample specify the same CDR3.

The material was peripheral blood, obtained after recovery from COVID-19. The receptor comes from a human donor who had recovered from COVID-19. The rearrangement uses TRBV19 and TRBJ1-1; a weak D match, TRBD1 (6 bases). CDR3 coding DNA: TGTGCCAGTACCGTAATGGGGGGCGTAGGGCAAACGGCTTTCTTT. It specifies CASTVMGGVGQTAFF.